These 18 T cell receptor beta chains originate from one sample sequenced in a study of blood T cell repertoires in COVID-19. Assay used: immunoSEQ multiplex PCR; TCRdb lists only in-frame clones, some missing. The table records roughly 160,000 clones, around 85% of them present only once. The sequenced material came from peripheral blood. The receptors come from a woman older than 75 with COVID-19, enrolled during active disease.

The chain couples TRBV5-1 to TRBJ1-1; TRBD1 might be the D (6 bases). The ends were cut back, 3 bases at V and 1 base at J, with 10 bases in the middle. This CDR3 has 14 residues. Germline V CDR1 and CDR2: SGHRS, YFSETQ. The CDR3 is CASSSTGSNTEAFF. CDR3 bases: TGCGCCAGCAGCTCGACAGGCTCGAACACTGAAGCTTTCTTT.

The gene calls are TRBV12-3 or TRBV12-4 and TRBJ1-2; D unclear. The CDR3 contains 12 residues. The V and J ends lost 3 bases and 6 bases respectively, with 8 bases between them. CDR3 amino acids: CASSLNRNGYTF. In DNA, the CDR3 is TGTGCCAGCAGTTTGAACAGAAATGGCTACACCTTC.

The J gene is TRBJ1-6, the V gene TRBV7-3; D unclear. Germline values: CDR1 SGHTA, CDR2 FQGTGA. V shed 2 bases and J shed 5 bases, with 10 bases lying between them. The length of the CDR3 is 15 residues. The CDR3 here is CASSLRGLDNSPLHF. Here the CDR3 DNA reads TGTGCCAGCAGCTTACGAGGACTCGATAATTCACCCCTCCACTTT.

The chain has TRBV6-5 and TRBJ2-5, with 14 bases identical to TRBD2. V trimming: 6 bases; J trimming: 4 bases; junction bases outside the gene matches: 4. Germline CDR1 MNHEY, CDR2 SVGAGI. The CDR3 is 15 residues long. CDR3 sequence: CASSGTSGGRETQYF. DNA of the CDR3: TGTGCCAGCAGCGGGACTAGCGGGGGTCGAGAGACCCAGTACTTC.

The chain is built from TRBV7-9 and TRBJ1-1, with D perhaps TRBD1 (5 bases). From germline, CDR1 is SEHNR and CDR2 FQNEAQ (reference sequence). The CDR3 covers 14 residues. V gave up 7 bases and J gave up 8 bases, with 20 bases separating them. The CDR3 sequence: CASTRPTGGGEAFF. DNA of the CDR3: TGTGCCAGCACCAGACCTACAGGTGGAGGGGAAGCTTTCTTT. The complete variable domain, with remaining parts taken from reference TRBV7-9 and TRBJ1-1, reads DTGVSQNPRHKITKRGQNVTFRCDPISEHNRLYWYRQTLGQGPEFLTYFQNEAQLEKSRLLSDRFSAERPKGSFSTLEIQRTEQGDSAMYLCASTRPTGGGEAFFGQGTRLTVV.

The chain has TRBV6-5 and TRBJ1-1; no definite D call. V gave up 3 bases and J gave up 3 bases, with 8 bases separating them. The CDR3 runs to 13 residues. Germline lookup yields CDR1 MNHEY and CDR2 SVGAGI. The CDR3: CASSYRGDTEAFF. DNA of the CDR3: TGTGCCAGCAGTTATCGAGGAGACACTGAAGCTTTCTTT.

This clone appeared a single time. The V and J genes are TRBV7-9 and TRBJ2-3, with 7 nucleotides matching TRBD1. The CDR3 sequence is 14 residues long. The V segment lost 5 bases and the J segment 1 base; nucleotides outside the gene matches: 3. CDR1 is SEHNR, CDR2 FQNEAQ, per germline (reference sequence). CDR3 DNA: TGTGCCAGCAGCCGGACAGGAGGCACAGATACGCAGTATTTT. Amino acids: CASSRTGGTDTQYF.

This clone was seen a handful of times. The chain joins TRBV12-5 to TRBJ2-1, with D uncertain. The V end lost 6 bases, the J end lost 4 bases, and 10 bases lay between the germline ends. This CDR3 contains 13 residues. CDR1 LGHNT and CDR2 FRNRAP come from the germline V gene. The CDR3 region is CASGPRLYNEQFF. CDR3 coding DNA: TGTGCTAGTGGCCCGCGCCTTTACAATGAGCAGTTCTTC.

CDR3 coding DNA: TGTGCCAGCAGTTACTCCACGGACAGGGTAAAATCACCCCTCCACTTT. Its translation is CASSYSTDRVKSPLHF. V is TRBV6-5 and J is TRBJ1-6, with 8 bases matching TRBD1. V shed 0 bases and J 10 bases; nucleotides not matched to a gene: 8. This CDR3 is 16 amino acids long. Germline assignment: CDR1 MNHEY and CDR2 SVGAGI.

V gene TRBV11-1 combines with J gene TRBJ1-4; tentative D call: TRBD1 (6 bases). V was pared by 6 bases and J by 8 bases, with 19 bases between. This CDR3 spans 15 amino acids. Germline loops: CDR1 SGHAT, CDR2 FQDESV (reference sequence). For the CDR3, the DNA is TGTGCCAGCAGTTCCGACACAGGGCCGAGAGAAAAACTGTTTTTT. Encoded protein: CASSSDTGPREKLFF.

The CDR3 sequence is CASSGRQGSGPEAFF. The CDR3 coding sequence is TGTGCCAGCAGCGGCCGACAGGGGAGCGGCCCTGAAGCTTTCTTT. The J gene is TRBJ1-1, the V gene TRBV5-5; TRBD1 matches at 8 bases. The germline V gene encodes CDR1 SGHKS and CDR2 YYEKEE (reference sequence). Trimming removed 4 bases from V and 6 bases from J; junction bases left unmatched: 11. This CDR3 is 15 amino acids long.

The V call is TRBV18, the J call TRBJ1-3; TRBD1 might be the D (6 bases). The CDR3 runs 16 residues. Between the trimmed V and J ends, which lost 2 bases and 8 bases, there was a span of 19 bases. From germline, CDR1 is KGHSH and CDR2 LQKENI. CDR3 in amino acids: CASSPENRVIRDTIYF. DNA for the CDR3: TGTGCCAGCTCACCAGAGAACAGGGTGATACGCGACACCATATATTTT.

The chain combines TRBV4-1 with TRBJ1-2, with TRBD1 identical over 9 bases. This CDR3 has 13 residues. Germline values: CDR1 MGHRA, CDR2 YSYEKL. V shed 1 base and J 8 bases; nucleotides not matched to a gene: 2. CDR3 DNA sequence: TGCGCCAGCAGCCAAGGGGACAGGGAGGGCTACACCTTC. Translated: CASSQGDREGYTF.

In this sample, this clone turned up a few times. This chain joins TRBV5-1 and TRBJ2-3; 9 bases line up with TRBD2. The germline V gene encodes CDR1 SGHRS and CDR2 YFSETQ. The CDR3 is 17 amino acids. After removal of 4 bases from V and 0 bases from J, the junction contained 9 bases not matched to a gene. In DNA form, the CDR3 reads TGCGCCAGCAGCGGTAGCGGGGGCCTTTCTAGCACAGATACGCAGTATTTT. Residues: CASSGSGGLSSTDTQYF.

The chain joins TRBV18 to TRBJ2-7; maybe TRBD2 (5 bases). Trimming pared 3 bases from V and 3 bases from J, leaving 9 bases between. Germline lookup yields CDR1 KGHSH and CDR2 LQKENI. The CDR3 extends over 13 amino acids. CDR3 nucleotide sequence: TGTGCCAGCTCACCTGAACTAGACTACGAGCAGTACTTC. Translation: CASSPELDYEQYF.

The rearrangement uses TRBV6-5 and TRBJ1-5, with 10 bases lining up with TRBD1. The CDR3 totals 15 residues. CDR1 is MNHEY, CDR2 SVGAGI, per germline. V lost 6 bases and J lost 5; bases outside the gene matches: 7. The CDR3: CASRRGQGRDQPQHF. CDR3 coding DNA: TGTGCCAGCAGGCGGGGACAGGGGAGGGATCAGCCCCAGCATTTT.

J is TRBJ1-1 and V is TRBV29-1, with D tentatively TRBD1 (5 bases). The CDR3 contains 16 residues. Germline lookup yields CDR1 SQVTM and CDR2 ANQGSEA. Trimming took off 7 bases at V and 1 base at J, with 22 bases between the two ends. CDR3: CSAVVGLGTWNTEAFF. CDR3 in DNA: TGCAGCGCAGTTGTCGGCCTCGGGACTTGGAACACTGAAGCTTTCTTT.

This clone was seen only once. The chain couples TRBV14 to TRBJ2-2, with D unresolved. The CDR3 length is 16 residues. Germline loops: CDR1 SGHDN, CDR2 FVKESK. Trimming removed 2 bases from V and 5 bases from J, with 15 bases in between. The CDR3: CASSQSSSFLTGELFF. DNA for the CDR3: TGTGCCAGCAGCCAATCGAGTTCCTTCTTAACCGGGGAGCTGTTTTTT.